A selection of T cell receptor beta chains follows, all from one sample in a study of siplizumab effects on memory and regulatory T cells. The table came from immunoSEQ multiplex PCR; TCRdb's copy has only in-frame clones and leaves some out. The sample has some 87,000 clones, 85% to 90% seen once. What was sequenced was CD4+ T cells sorted from blood. These receptors were taken from a human donor in good health. Each CDR3 is given with its conserved first and last residue. D genes are given only for firm matches. Size is stated for part of the rows, as once, few or many counts, or as a class when the clone is expanded.

TRBJ1-1 NA TRBV29-1 NA TGCAGCGTTGAAGAGGGGGAAAGGGAGACTGAAGCTTTCTTT CSVEEGERETEAFF
TRBJ2-2 NA TRBV10-3 NA TGTGCCATCAGTGAAGTCCCTGGGGGCGGCACCGGGGAGCTGTTTTTT CAISEVPGGGTGELFF
TRBJ1-2 NA TRBV7-9 NA TGTGCCAGCAGCTTAGCTCGAAGGGTAGCCGGCTACACCTTC CASSLARRVAGYTF
TRBJ2-6 NA TRBV19 NA TGTGCCAGTAGGCCCGCAGGGGACTCTGGGGCCAACGTCCTGACTTTC CASRPAGDSGANVLTF
TRBJ2-1 NA TRBV7-3 TRBD1 TGTGCCAGCAGCCCCGGACAGGGGGCGCGTGATGAGCAGTTCTTC CASSPGQGARDEQFF
TRBJ1-1 NA TRBV6-1 NA TGTGCCAGCAGTGAATATCCCGGGTCTGAAGCTTTCTTT CASSEYPGSEAFF
TRBJ2-3 once TRBV19 NA TGTGCCAGTAGTCAGGGGATTAGAGGGAGGGCCCTCACAGATACGCAGTATTTT CASSQGIRGRALTDTQYF
TRBJ2-5 NA TRBV7-2 TRBD2 TGTGCCAGCCGCAGCGGGAGATTTGAGACCCAGTACTTC CASRSGRFETQYF
TRBJ2-7 NA TRBV5-1 NA TGCGCCAGCAGCTTTGACAGCTACGAGCAGTACTTC CASSFDSYEQYF
TRBJ1-1 NA TRBV7-8 NA TGTGCCAGCAGCTTAGGTCAGGGGACTGAAGCTTTCTTT CASSLGQGTEAFF
TRBJ1-2 NA TRBV29-1 NA TGCAGCGTTGAAGGATGGAGGGCCGACGGCTACACCTTC CSVEGWRADGYTF